Sequencing of this T cell receptor (beta chain) was carried out in a study of response to subunit inactivated influenza vaccine. TCRdb re-called the RT-PCR reads with MiXCR, one entry per CDR3 protein. The sample lists some 150,000 distinct CDR3 sequences; about 12% were seen once. This clonotype was counted only a few times. The same specimen was also included in a second study, on T cells expressing NK-cell markers. That source adds: It was by 5'RACE template switching with UMIs that TCR beta cDNA was made. CD8+ T cells in more than five donors included dominant NKG2C+ clonotypes at roughly 1.0-8%. In a handful of donors, dominant clonotypes made up about 28.3-65% of CD3+CD56-NKG2C+ cells. The study did not resolve the HCMV specificity of expanded NKG2C+ T cell clones.

The source is a man between 45 and 60 years old who received an inactivated influenza vaccine. The sample in question was CD8+ T cells sorted from PBMCs, obtained 11 to 12 days after vaccination.

The CDR3 DNA reads TGCAGTGCTCGGACAGGGGGCGGCTACGAGCAGTACTTC. It encodes CSARTGGGYEQYF. The V call is TRBV20-1, the J call TRBJ2-7, with TRBD1 matching 11 bases. Unmatched junction bases numbered 3, after V lost 5 bases and J lost 3 bases. This CDR3 region has 13 residues. Germline V gene sequence: CDR1 DFQATT, CDR2 SNEGSKA (reference sequence).